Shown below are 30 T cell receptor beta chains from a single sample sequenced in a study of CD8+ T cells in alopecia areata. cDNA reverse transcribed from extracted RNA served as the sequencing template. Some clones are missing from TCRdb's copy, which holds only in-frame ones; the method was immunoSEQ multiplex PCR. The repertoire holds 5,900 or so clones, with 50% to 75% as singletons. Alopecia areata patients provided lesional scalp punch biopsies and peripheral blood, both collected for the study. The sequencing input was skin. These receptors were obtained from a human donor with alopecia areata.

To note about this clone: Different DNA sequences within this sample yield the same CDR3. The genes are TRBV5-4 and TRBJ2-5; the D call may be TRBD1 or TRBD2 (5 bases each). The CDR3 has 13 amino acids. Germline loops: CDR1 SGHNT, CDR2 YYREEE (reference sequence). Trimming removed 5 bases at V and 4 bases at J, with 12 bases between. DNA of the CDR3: TGTGCCAGCAGTCTGGGGGATCGAGAGACCCAGTACTTC. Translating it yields CASSLGDRETQYF.

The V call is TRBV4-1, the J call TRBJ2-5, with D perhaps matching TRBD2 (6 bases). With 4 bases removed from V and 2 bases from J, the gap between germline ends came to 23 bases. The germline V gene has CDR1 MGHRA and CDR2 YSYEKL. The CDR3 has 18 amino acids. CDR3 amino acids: CASSPRGISGLLQETQYF. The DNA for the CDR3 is TGCGCCAGCAGCCCAAGAGGCATTAGCGGTCTCTTACAAGAGACCCAGTACTTC.

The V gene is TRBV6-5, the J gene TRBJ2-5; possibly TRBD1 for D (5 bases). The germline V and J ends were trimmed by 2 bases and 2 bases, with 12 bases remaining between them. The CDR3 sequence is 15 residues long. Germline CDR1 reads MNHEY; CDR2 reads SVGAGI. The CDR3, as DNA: TGTGCCAGCAGTTACGGGGCGGATATTCAAGAGACCCAGTACTTC. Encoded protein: CASSYGADIQETQYF.

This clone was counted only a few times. The CDR3 DNA reads TGTGCCAGCACGGCCCCGGGGGCTAGCACAGATACGCAGTATTTT. Residues: CASTAPGASTDTQYF. V is TRBV5-5 and J is TRBJ2-3, with D tentatively TRBD1 or TRBD2 (6 bases each). V was trimmed by 6 bases and J by 0 bases, leaving 14 bases between them. CDR3 length: 15 amino acids. Per germline, CDR1 SGHKS and CDR2 YYEKEE (reference sequence).

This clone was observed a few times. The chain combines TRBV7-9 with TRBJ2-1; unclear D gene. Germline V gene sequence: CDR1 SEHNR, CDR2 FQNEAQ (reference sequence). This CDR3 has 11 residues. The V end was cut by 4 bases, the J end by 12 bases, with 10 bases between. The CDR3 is CASSSAEAQFF. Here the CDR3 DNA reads TGTGCCAGCAGCTCCGCTGAAGCGCAGTTCTTC.

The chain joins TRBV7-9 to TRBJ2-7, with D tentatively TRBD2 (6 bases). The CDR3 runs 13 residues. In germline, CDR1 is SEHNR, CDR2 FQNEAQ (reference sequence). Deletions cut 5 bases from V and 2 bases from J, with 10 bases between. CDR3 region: CASSREMTYEQYF. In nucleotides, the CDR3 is TGTGCCAGCAGCCGGGAGATGACCTACGAGCAGTACTTC.

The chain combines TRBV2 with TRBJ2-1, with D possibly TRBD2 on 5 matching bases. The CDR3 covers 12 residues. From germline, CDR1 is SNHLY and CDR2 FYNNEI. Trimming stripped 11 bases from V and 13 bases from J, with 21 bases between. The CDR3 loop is CAGGRTPRDQFF. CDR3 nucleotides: TGTGCCGGCGGACGGACTCCTCGTGATCAGTTCTTC.

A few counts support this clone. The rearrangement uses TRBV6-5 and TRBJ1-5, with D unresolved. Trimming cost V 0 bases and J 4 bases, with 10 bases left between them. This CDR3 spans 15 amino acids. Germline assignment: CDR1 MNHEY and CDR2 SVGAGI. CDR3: CASSYSWAENQPQHF. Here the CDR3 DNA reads TGTGCCAGCAGTTACTCGTGGGCAGAGAATCAGCCCCAGCATTTT.

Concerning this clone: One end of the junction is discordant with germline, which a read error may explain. CDR3 sequence reads: CASSQQTGTEAFF. The CDR3, as DNA: TGTGCTAGCAGCCAACAGACAGGGACCGAAGCTTTCTTT. The rearrangement links TRBV7-7 to TRBJ1-1, with TRBD1 identical over 7 bases. Germline V gene lookup returns CDR1 SSHAT and CDR2 FNYEAQ (reference sequence). This CDR3 region has 13 residues.

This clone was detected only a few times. This CDR3 is CASSPPGTGAGGTIYF. CDR3 DNA: TGTGCCAGCTCACCGCCGGGGACCGGGGCCGGAGGCACCATATATTTT. The rearrangement links TRBV18 to TRBJ1-3, with a tentative D call TRBD1 (5 bases). This CDR3 region has 16 residues. Trimming removed 3 bases at V and 9 bases at J, with 21 bases between. Germline V gene lookup returns CDR1 KGHSH and CDR2 LQKENI.

The CDR3 here is CASSPRLGGYGYTF. The CDR3 DNA is TGTGCCAGCAGCCCGCGCCTAGGGGGGTATGGCTACACCTTC. The V gene is TRBV7-9, the J gene TRBJ1-2; D possibly corresponds to TRBD1 (6 bases). The CDR3 covers 14 residues. The germline CDR1 and CDR2 sequences are SEHNR and FQNEAQ (reference sequence). The germline V and J ends were trimmed by 5 bases and 5 bases, with 15 bases remaining between them.

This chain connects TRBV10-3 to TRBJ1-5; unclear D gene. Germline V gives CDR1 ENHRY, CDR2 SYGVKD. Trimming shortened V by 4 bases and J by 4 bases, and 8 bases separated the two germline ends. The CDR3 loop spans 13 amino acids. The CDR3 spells CAISAEGNQPQHF. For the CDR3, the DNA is TGTGCCATCAGTGCGGAGGGTAATCAGCCCCAGCATTTT.

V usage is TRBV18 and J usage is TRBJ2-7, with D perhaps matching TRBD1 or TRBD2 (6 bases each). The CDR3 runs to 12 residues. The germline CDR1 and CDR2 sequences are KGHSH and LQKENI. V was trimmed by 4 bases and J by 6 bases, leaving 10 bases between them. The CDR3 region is CASSLQGGEQYF. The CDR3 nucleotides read TGTGCCAGCTCACTACAGGGAGGCGAGCAGTACTTC.

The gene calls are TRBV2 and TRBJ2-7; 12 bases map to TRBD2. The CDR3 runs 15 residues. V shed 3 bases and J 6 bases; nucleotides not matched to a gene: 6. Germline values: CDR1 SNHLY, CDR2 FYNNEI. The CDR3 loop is CASSDLTSGSGEQYF. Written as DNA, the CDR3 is TGTGCCAGCAGTGACTTGACTAGCGGGAGCGGCGAGCAGTACTTC.

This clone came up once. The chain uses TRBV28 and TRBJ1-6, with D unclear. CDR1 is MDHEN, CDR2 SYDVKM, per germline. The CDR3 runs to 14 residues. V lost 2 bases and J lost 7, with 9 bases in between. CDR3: CASSLNTANSPLHF. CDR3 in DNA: TGTGCCAGCAGTTTAAACACCGCCAATTCACCCCTCCACTTT.

As DNA, the CDR3 is TGCGCCAGCAGCCAGCGGTACAATGAGCAGTTCTTC. Its protein product is CASSQRYNEQFF. J is TRBJ2-1 and V is TRBV5-1; weak D call: TRBD2 (5 bases). There are 12 residues in the CDR3. From germline, CDR1 is SGHRS and CDR2 YFSETQ. Trimming left V 4 bases short and J 4 bases short, with 6 bases between.

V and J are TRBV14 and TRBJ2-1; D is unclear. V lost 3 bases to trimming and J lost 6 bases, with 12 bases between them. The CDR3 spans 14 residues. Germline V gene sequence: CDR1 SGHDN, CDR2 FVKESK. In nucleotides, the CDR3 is TGTGCCAGCAGCCACCGCGCCTGGGGCAATGAGCAGTTCTTC. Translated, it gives CASSHRAWGNEQFF.

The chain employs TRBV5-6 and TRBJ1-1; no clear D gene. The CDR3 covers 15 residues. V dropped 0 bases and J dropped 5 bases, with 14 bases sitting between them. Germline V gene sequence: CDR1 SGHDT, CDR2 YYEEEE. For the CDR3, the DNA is TGTGCCAGCAGCTTGGTGGCGGGATATGGGACTGAAGCTTTCTTT. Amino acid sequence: CASSLVAGYGTEAFF.

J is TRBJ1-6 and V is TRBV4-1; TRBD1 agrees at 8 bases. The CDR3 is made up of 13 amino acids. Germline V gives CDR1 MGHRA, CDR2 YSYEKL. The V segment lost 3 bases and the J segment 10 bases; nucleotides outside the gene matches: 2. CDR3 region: CASSQNRGSPLHF. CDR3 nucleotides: TGCGCCAGCAGCCAGAACAGGGGGTCACCCCTCCACTTT.

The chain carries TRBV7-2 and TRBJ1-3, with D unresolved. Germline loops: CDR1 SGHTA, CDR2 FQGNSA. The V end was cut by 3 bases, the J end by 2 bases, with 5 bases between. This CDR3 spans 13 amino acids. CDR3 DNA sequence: TGTGCCAGCAGCTTGGGGACTGGAAACACCATATATTTT. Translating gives CASSLGTGNTIYF.

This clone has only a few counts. In nucleotides, the CDR3 is TGTGCTAGTGGCTCGGGACACAGCGATGAGCAGTTCTTC. Amino acids: CASGSGHSDEQFF. The rearrangement uses TRBV12-5 and TRBJ2-1; a weak D match, TRBD1 (6 bases). V was pared by 6 bases and J by 8 bases, with 14 bases between. The CDR3 is 13 amino acids. Germline V gene lookup returns CDR1 LGHNT and CDR2 FRNRAP.

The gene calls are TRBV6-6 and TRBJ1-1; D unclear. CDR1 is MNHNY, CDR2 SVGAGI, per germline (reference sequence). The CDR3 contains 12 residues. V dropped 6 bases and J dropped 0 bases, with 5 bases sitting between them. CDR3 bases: TGTGCCAGCAGAGGTCTGAACACTGAAGCTTTCTTT. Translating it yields CASRGLNTEAFF.

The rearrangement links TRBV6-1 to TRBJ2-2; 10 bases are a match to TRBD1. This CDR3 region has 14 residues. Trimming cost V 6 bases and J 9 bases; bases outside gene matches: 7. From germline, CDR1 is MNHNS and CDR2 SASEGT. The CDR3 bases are TGTGCCAGCAGCCAAAGGGACAGGGGCTGGGAGCTGTTTTTT. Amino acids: CASSQRDRGWELFF.

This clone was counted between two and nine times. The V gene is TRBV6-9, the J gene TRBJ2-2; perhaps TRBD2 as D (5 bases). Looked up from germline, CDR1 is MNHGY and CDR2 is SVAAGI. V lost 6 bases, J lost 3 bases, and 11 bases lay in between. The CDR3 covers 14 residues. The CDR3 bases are TGTGCCAGCAGACGGACGGGATACACCGGGGAGCTGTTTTTT. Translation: CASRRTGYTGELFF.

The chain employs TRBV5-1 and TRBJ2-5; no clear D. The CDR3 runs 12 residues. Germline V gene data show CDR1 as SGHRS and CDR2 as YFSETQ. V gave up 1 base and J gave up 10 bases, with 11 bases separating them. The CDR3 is CASSLSPLDQYF. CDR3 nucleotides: TGCGCCAGCAGCTTGTCACCTTTGGACCAGTACTTC.

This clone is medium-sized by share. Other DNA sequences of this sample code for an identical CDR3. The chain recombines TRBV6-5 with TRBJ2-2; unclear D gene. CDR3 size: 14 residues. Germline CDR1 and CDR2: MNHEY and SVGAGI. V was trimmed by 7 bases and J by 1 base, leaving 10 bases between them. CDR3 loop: CASKVRRNTGELFF. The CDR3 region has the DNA TGTGCCAGCAAGGTGCGAAGGAACACCGGGGAGCTGTTTTTT.

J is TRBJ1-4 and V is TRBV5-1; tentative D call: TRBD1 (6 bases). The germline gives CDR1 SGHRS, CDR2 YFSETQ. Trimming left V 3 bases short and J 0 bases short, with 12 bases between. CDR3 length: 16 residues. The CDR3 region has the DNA TGCGCCAGCAGCTCGCAGGGGCTTGCAACTAATGAAAAACTGTTTTTT. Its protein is CASSSQGLATNEKLFF.

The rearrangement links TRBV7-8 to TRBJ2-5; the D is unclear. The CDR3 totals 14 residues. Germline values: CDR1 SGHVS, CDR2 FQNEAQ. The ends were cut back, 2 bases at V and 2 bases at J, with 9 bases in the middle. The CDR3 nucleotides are TGTGCCAGCAGCTTACCTCTCCAACAAGAGACCCAGTACTTC. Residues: CASSLPLQQETQYF. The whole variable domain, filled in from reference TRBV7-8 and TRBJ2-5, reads GAGVSQSPRYKVAKRGQDVALRCDPISGHVSLFWYQQALGQGPEFLTYFQNEAQLDKSGLPSDRFFAERPEGSVSTLKIQRTQQEDSAVYLCASSLPLQQETQYFGPGTRLLVL.

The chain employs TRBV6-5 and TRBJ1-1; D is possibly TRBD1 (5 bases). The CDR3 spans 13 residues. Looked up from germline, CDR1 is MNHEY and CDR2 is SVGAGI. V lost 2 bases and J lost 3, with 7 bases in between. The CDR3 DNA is TGTGCCAGCAGTTACGGGGCGGACACTGAAGCTTTCTTT. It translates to CASSYGADTEAFF.

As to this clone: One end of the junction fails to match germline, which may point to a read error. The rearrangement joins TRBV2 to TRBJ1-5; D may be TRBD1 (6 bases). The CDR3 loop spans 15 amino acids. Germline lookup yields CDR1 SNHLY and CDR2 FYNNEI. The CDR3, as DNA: TGTGCCAGCAGAATTAGACAGGAGACAGATCAGTCCCAGCATTTT. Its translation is CASRIRQETDQSQHF.